The 2 T cell receptor beta chains presented below share a single source sample, sequenced in a study of blood T cell repertoires in COVID-19. Profiled with immunoSEQ multiplex PCR; TCRdb holds only in-frame clones, not every one. In the table there are 100,000 to 150,000 clones, 84% of which are singletons. The source material was PBMCs or T cells enriched from blood (not recorded which). The receptor source for this set is a man in his forties with acute COVID-19.

The chain employs TRBV4-1 and TRBJ2-7, with 8 bases aligning to TRBD2. The CDR3 sequence is 15 residues long. In germline, CDR1 is MGHRA, CDR2 YSYEKL. The V and J ends lost 1 base and 3 bases, in that order; junction bases with no gene match: 5. The CDR3 DNA is TGCGCCAGCAGCCAAGCTGCGGGACTAGACTACGAGCAGTACTTC. Protein product: CASSQAAGLDYEQYF.

The chain joins TRBV6-5 to TRBJ1-6; no firm D call. The CDR3 runs 14 residues. Germline CDR1 reads MNHEY; CDR2 reads SVGAGI. The V end lost 7 bases, the J end lost 8 bases, and 15 bases lay between the germline ends. The CDR3 spells CASTRTRRDSPLHF. The CDR3 coding sequence is TGTGCCAGCACCCGGACCAGGCGGGATTCACCCCTCCACTTT.